These 26 T cell receptor beta chains were all obtained from the same sample, sequenced in a study of beta chain features in type 1 diabetes. These TCRs are of unknown antigen specificity. Study-wide results and caveats: Across all four CD4+ subsets, people with type 1 diabetes showed modestly shorter TCRB CDR3s.

The investigators reverse transcribed all of the isolated RNA, so they sequenced expressed TCRB transcripts. Data came from immunoSEQ multiplex PCR; TCRdb stores just in-frame clones and leaves some out. Here the sample spans over 14,000 clones, around 77% being singletons. The sample consisted of stem cell memory CD4+ T cells from blood. The receptors stem from a woman aged 18 to 35 with type 1 diabetes.

This chain links TRBV30 with TRBJ1-1; 7 positions agree with TRBD1. The CDR3 consists of 11 residues. Germline V gives CDR1 GTSNPN, CDR2 SVGIG (reference sequence). CDR3 protein: CAWQGVTEAFF. DNA of the CDR3: TGTGCATGGCAGGGGGTCACTGAAGCTTTCTTT.

This clone was observed once. The CDR3 DNA reads as TGTGCCAGCAGTTCGACGGGATCGCCTGAAAAACTGTTTTTT. This gives the protein CASSSTGSPEKLFF. The V gene is TRBV27, the J gene TRBJ1-4, with D unclear. V was cut by 4 bases and J by 7 bases, with 13 bases left in between. Germline loops: CDR1 MNHEY, CDR2 SMNVEV (reference sequence). This CDR3 has 14 amino acids.

The chain combines TRBV11-2 with TRBJ2-5; TRBD2 matches 8 bases. Germline values: CDR1 SGHAT, CDR2 FQNNGV. The CDR3 sequence is 15 residues long. Unmatched junction bases numbered 7, after V lost 0 bases and J lost 7 bases. DNA for the CDR3: TGTGCCAGCAGCTTAGACGACTACCGGGAGGGGACCCAGTACTTC. Its translation is CASSLDDYREGTQYF.

This clone was seen a few times. The J gene is TRBJ2-1, the V gene TRBV7-2, with 8 bases that match TRBD2. The germline V gene encodes CDR1 SGHTA and CDR2 FQGNSA. V lost 2 bases and J lost 8; bases outside the gene matches: 5. The CDR3 has 14 residues. As DNA, the CDR3 is TGTGCCAGCAGCTTAATAGCGGGACGGTATGAGCAGTTCTTC. Residues: CASSLIAGRYEQFF.

This chain links TRBV29-1 with TRBJ1-1; D gene ambiguous. Germline V gene lookup returns CDR1 SQVTM and CDR2 ANQGSEA. V was pared by 1 base and J by 0 bases, with 12 bases between. This CDR3 has 15 amino acids. The CDR3 is CSVEVTRLLNTEAFF. The CDR3 nucleotides are TGCAGCGTTGAAGTGACGAGGCTTCTGAACACTGAAGCTTTCTTT.

J is TRBJ2-2 and V is TRBV19, with 8 bases that match TRBD1. The J segment lost 7 bases and the V segment lost 7 bases, leaving 8 bases of the junction unmatched. This CDR3 has 14 residues. Germline CDR1 is LNHDA and CDR2 is SQIVND (reference sequence). The CDR3 DNA is TGTGCCAGTACCTCCGGGACAGGAGTCGGGGAGCTGTTTTTT. This translates into CASTSGTGVGELFF.

The chain recombines TRBV2 with TRBJ2-4, with 8 bases aligning to TRBD2. The CDR3 is made up of 14 amino acids. CDR1 is SNHLY and CDR2 is FYNNEI in the germline V gene. Losses at the gene ends were 4 bases for V and 9 bases for J; bases not matched to a gene: 8. The CDR3 protein is CASSGTSMLIIQYF. CDR3 nucleotide sequence: TGTGCCAGCAGTGGGACTAGCATGTTGATCATTCAGTACTTC.

This chain connects TRBV18 to TRBJ2-2; D possibly corresponds to TRBD2 (5 bases). Trimming shortened V by 4 bases and J by 0 bases, and 9 bases separated the two germline ends. Per germline, CDR1 KGHSH and CDR2 LQKENI. This CDR3 comprises 15 residues. CDR3 residues: CASSRENSNTGELFF. The CDR3 DNA reads TGTGCCAGCTCACGGGAGAACTCGAACACCGGGGAGCTGTTTTTT.

This clone was seen only once. The rearrangement links TRBV5-1 to TRBJ1-5; D not resolved. This CDR3 has 15 amino acids. The germline gives CDR1 SGHRS, CDR2 YFSETQ. Trimming removed 4 bases from V and 0 bases from J, with 11 bases in between. The CDR3 DNA reads as TGCGCCAGCAGCCCGGAGGGCTATAGCAATCAGCCCCAGCATTTT. It specifies CASSPEGYSNQPQHF.

This clone was picked up one time. This chain joins TRBV5-1 and TRBJ2-2; possible D gene TRBD1, 6 bases. CDR1 SGHRS and CDR2 YFSETQ come from the germline V gene. The CDR3 has 18 amino acids. The V and J ends lost 5 bases and 5 bases respectively, with 25 bases between them. CDR3 region: CASSSSIQGAMGTGELFF. The CDR3 DNA reads as TGCGCCAGCAGTAGCTCGATACAGGGAGCTATGGGAACCGGGGAGCTGTTTTTT.

The chain recombines TRBV10-1 with TRBJ2-7; weak D call: TRBD2 (5 bases). Germline CDR1 is WNHNN and CDR2 is SYGVQD (reference sequence). The CDR3 is 17 residues long. V was shortened by 0 bases and J by 0 bases, with 15 bases between the two germline ends. The CDR3, as DNA: TGCGCCAGCAGTGAGTCGAAGTGGGGAGCTTACTCCTACGAGCAGTACTTC. This encodes CASSESKWGAYSYEQYF.

This clone was detected once. V and J are TRBV7-9 and TRBJ1-6; TRBD1 matches at 9 bases. The V segment lost 5 bases and the J segment 8 bases; nucleotides outside the gene matches: 4. CDR1 is SEHNR and CDR2 is FQNEAQ in the germline V gene (reference sequence). The CDR3 sequence is 14 residues long. This CDR3 is CASSTWTGDSPLHF. CDR3 in DNA: TGTGCCAGCAGCACCTGGACAGGGGATTCACCCCTCCACTTT.

This clone showed up just once. The chain joins TRBV10-3 to TRBJ2-1; maybe TRBD1 (6 bases). The CDR3 totals 14 residues. From germline, CDR1 is ENHRY and CDR2 SYGVKD. Trimming took 6 bases from V and 5 from J, leaving 14 bases between them. CDR3 in amino acids: CAIRPRGTDNEQFF. In DNA, the CDR3 is TGTGCCATCAGACCCAGGGGAACGGACAATGAGCAGTTCTTC.

The rearrangement uses TRBV2 and TRBJ1-5; 7 bases are shared with TRBD1. Per the germline V gene, CDR1 is SNHLY and CDR2 is FYNNEI. This CDR3 region has 14 residues. V lost 6 bases and J lost 2; bases outside the gene matches: 4. CDR3 bases: TGTGCCAGCAGAGCCGGGACAGGCAATCAGCCCCAGCATTTT. Translated, it gives CASRAGTGNQPQHF.

The chain combines TRBV2 with TRBJ2-3; the match to TRBD2 covers 10 bases. Germline V gene data show CDR1 as SNHLY and CDR2 as FYNNEI. The CDR3 loop spans 17 amino acids. V lost 5 bases, J lost 7 bases, and 15 bases stayed unmatched. CDR3: CASSRGLAGEGRNTQYF. CDR3 in DNA: TGTGCCAGCAGTCGTGGGCTAGCGGGAGAGGGCAGGAATACGCAGTATTTT.

The rearrangement joins TRBV11-2 to TRBJ2-1, with no clear D. Trimming shortened V by 1 base and J by 5 bases, and 6 bases separated the two germline ends. This CDR3 has 13 amino acids. Germline V gene lookup returns CDR1 SGHAT and CDR2 FQNNGV. CDR3 sequence: CASSLVSDNEQFF. CDR3 nucleotides: TGTGCCAGCAGCTTAGTTTCGGACAATGAGCAGTTCTTC. The variable domain in full, with the rest retrieved from reference TRBV11-2 and TRBJ2-1, is EAGVAQSPRYKIIEKRQSVAFWCNPISGHATLYWYQQILGQGPKLLIQFQNNGVVDDSQLPKDRFSAERLKGVDSTLKIQPAKLEDSAVYLCASSLVSDNEQFFGPGTRLTVL.

The genes are TRBV7-9 and TRBJ1-2; D ambiguous. CDR1 SEHNR and CDR2 FQNEAQ come from the germline V gene (reference sequence). The CDR3 extends over 14 amino acids. V shed 3 bases and J shed 4 bases, with 12 bases lying between them. The CDR3 coding sequence is TGTGCCAGCAGCTTCACTCAGGCCGCCTATGGCTACACCTTC. It specifies CASSFTQAAYGYTF.

The rearrangement links TRBV4-1 to TRBJ2-1, with 10 bases lining up with TRBD2. Trimming removed 6 bases from V and 6 bases from J; junction bases left unmatched: 5. This CDR3 comprises 14 residues. The germline V gene encodes CDR1 MGHRA and CDR2 YSYEKL. The CDR3, as DNA: TGCGCCAGCAGGAGCGGGAGGGCCGGCAATGAGCAGTTCTTC. This encodes CASRSGRAGNEQFF.

The chain recombines TRBV7-2 with TRBJ1-3; possible D gene TRBD1, 5 bases. Germline V gene lookup returns CDR1 SGHTA and CDR2 FQGNSA. Trimming cost V 1 base and J 4 bases, with 14 bases left between them. The CDR3 extends over 16 amino acids. The CDR3 DNA follows: TGTGCCAGCAGCTTAGTACCGGGGGGATCGGGAAACACCATATATTTT. It specifies CASSLVPGGSGNTIYF.

The chain links TRBV10-3 to TRBJ1-2; D call uncertain. The germline V gene encodes CDR1 ENHRY and CDR2 SYGVKD. V lost 11 bases, J lost 4 bases, and 14 bases lay in between. The CDR3 consists of 12 residues. The CDR3 sequence: CASREQPYGYTF. In nucleotides, the CDR3 is TGTGCCTCCCGGGAACAGCCCTATGGCTACACCTTC.

The chain is built from TRBV27 and TRBJ2-1, with 7 bases that match TRBD2. The CDR3 extends over 16 amino acids. With 5 bases clipped from V and 7 bases from J, the junction kept 14 bases outside the gene matches. CDR1 and CDR2 from the germline V gene are MNHEY and SMNVEV (reference sequence). CDR3 amino acids: CASSPEVGGPSNEQFF. The CDR3 nucleotides read TGTGCCAGCAGTCCCGAGGTGGGAGGGCCAAGTAATGAGCAGTTCTTC.

The chain combines TRBV9 with TRBJ2-3; 13 bases line up with TRBD2. Germline CDR1 and CDR2: SGDLS and YYNGEE. V was clipped by 3 bases and J by 2 bases; unmatched bases: 15. The CDR3 loop spans 20 amino acids. CDR3 coding DNA: TGTGCCAGCAGCGCAGGAGGAGGACTAGCGGGAGTCCACGTCACAGATACGCAGTATTTT. This translates into CASSAGGGLAGVHVTDTQYF.

The gene calls are TRBV28 and TRBJ2-7, with 7 bases lining up with TRBD2. After removal of 6 bases from V and 5 bases from J, the junction contained 7 bases not matched to a gene. This CDR3 region has 13 residues. From germline, CDR1 is MDHEN and CDR2 SYDVKM. CDR3 nucleotides: TGTGCCAGCAGATCGACTAGCCCGGACGAGCAGTACGTC. It specifies CASRSTSPDEQYV.

This clone was found a few times. The rearrangement uses TRBV5-1 and TRBJ2-3, with 12 bases fitting TRBD2. From germline, CDR1 is SGHRS and CDR2 YFSETQ. The V segment lost 4 bases and the J segment 6 bases; nucleotides outside the gene matches: 3. The CDR3 covers 14 residues. CDR3 region: CASSHGTSGDTQYF. CDR3 DNA sequence: TGCGCCAGCAGCCATGGGACTAGCGGGGATACGCAGTATTTT.

A few counts support this clone. V and J are TRBV18 and TRBJ2-7; weak D call: TRBD2 (6 bases). With 3 bases removed from V and 3 bases from J, the gap between germline ends came to 12 bases. The CDR3 consists of 14 residues. The V gene's germline CDR1 is KGHSH and CDR2 LQKENI. CDR3 loop: CASSPNAGSYEQYV. CDR3 coding DNA: TGTGCCAGCTCACCGAACGCGGGGAGCTACGAGCAGTACGTC.

The chain employs TRBV18 and TRBJ2-7; no reliable D call. CDR1 is KGHSH, CDR2 LQKENI, per germline. Trimming took 5 bases from V and 5 from J, leaving 13 bases between them. The CDR3 covers 13 residues. The CDR3 region is CASSSISTDEQYF. The CDR3, as DNA: TGTGCCAGCTCATCAATTTCAACAGACGAGCAGTACTTC.